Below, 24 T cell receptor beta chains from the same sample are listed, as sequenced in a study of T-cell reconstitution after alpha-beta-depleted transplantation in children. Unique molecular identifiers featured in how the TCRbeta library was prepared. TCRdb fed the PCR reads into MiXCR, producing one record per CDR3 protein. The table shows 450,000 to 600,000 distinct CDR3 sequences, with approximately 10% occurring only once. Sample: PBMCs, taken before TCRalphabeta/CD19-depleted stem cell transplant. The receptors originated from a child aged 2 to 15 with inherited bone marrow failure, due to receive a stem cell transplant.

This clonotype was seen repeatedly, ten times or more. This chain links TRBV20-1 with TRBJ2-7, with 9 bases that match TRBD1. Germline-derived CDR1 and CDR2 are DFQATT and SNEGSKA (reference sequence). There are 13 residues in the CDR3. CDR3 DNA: TGCAGAGCCGACCGGGACAGGGACCACGAGCAGTACTTC. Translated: CRADRDRDHEQYF.

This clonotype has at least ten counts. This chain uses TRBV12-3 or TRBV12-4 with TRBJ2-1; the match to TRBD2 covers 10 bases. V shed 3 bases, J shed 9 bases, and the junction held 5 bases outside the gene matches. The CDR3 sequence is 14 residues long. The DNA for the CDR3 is TGTGCCAGCAGTTTTACCCTAGCGGGAGCTGAGCAGTTCTTC. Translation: CASSFTLAGAEQFF.

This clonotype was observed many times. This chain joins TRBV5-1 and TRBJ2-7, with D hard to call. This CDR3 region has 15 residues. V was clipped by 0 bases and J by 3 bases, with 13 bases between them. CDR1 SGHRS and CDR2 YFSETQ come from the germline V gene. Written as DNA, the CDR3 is TGCGCCAGCAGCTTGGTTCAGGAAAATGACTACGAGCAGTACTTC. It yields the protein CASSLVQENDYEQYF. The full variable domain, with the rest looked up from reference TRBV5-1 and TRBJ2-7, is KAGVTQTPRYLIKTRGQQVTLSCSPISGHRSVSWYQQTPGQGLQFLFEYFSETQRNKGNFPGRFSGRQFSNSRSEMNVSTLELGDSALYLCASSLVQENDYEQYFGPGTRLTVT.

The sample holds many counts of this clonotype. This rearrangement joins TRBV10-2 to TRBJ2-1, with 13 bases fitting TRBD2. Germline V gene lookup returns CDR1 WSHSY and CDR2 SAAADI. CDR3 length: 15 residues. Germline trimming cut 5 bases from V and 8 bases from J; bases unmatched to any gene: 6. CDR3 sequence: CASSWTSGSRDEQFF. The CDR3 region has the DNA TGCGCCAGCAGTTGGACTAGCGGGAGTCGGGATGAGCAGTTCTTC.

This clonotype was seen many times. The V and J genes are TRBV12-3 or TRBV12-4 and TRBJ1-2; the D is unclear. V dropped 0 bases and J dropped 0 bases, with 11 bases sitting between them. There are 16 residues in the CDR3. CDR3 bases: TGTGCCAGCAGTTTAGCGCCTAGTGTAGCTAACTATGGCTACACCTTC. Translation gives CASSLAPSVANYGYTF.

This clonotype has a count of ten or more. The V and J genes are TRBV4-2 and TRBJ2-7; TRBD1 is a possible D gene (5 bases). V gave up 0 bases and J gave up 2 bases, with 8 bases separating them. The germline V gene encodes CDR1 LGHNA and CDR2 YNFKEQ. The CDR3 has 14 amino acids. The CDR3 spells CASSQDDRAYEQYF. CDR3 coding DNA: TGTGCCAGCAGCCAAGATGACAGAGCCTACGAGCAGTACTTC.

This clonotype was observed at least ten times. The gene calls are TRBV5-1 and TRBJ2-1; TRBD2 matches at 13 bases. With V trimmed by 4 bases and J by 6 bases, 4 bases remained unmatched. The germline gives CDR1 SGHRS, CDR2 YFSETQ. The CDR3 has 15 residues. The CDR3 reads CASSKGLAGINEQFF. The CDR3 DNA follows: TGCGCCAGCAGCAAGGGACTAGCGGGGATCAATGAGCAGTTCTTC.

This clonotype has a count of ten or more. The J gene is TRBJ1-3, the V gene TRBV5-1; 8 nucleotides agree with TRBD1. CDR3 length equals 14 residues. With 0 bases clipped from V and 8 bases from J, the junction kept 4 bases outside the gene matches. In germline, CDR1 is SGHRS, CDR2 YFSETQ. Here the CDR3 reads CASSLAGQGDTIYF. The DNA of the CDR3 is TGCGCCAGCAGCTTGGCCGGACAGGGAGACACCATATATTTT.

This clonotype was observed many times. The CDR3 protein is CASSPRFPHYNEQFF. CDR3 nucleotide sequence: TGTGCCAGCAGCCCTCGTTTTCCCCATTACAATGAGCAGTTCTTC. This sequence joins TRBV12-3 or TRBV12-4 and TRBJ2-1; D is uncertain. This CDR3 spans 15 amino acids. With 6 bases removed from V and 4 bases from J, the gap between germline ends came to 16 bases.

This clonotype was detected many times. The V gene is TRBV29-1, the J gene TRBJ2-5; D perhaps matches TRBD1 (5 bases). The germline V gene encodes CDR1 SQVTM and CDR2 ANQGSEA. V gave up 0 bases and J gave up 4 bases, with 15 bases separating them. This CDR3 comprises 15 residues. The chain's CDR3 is CSVEDPRVRLETQYF. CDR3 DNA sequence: TGCAGCGTTGAAGATCCCAGGGTGCGACTAGAGACCCAGTACTTC. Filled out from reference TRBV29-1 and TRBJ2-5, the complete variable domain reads SAVISQKPSRDICQRGTSLTIQCQVDSQVTMMFWYRQQPGQSLTLIATANQGSEATYESGFVIDKFPISRPNLTFSTLTVSNMSPEDSSIYLCSVEDPRVRLETQYFGPGTRLLVL.

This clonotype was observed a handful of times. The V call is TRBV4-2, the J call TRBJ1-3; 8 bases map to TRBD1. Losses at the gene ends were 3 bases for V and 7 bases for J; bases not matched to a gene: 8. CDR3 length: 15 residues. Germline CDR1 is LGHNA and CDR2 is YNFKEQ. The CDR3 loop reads CASSQVDREANTIYF. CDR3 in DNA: TGTGCCAGCAGCCAGGTGGACAGGGAGGCGAACACCATATATTTT.

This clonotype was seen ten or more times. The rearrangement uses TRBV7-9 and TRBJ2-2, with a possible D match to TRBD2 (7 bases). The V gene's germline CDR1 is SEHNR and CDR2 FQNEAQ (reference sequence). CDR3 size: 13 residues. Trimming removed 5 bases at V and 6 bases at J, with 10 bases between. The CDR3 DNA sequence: TGTGCCAGCAGCCCGGGGGGCCCCGGGGAGCTGTTTTTT. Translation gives CASSPGGPGELFF. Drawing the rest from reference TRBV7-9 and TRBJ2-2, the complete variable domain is DTGVSQNPRHKITKRGQNVTFRCDPISEHNRLYWYRQTLGQGPEFLTYFQNEAQLEKSRLLSDRFSAERPKGSFSTLEIQRTEQGDSAMYLCASSPGGPGELFFGEGSRLTVL.

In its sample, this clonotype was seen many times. The CDR3, as DNA: TGCAGTGCTAGAGATCCTAGCGTATCGACCTACGAGCAGTACTTC. Residues: CSARDPSVSTYEQYF. J is TRBJ2-7 and V is TRBV20-1; TRBD2 is a possible D gene (6 bases). The germline V and J ends were trimmed by 0 bases and 2 bases, with 14 bases remaining between them. Germline assignment: CDR1 DFQATT and CDR2 SNEGSKA (reference sequence). CDR3 length: 15 residues.

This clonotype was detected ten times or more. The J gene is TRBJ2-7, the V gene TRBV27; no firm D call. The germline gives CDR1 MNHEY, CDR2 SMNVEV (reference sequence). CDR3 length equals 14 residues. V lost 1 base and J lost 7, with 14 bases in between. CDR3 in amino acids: CASSLLDGLREQYF. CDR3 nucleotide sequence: TGTGCCAGCAGTTTATTGGACGGGTTGAGGGAGCAGTACTTC.

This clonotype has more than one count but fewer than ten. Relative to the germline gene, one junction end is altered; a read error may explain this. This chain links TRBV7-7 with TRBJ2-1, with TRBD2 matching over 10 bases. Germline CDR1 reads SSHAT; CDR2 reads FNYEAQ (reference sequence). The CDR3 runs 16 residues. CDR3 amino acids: CASSLALVAGGNEQFF. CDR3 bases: TGTGCTAGCAGCTTAGCGCTAGTAGCGGGAGGCAATGAGCAGTTCTTC.

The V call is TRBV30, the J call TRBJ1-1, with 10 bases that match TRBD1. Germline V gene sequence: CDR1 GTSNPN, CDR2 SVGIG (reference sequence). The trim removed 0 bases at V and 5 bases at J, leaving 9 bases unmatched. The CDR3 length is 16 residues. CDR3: CAWSVAPGQGWTEAFF. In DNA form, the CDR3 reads TGTGCCTGGAGTGTCGCCCCGGGACAGGGGTGGACTGAAGCTTTCTTT.

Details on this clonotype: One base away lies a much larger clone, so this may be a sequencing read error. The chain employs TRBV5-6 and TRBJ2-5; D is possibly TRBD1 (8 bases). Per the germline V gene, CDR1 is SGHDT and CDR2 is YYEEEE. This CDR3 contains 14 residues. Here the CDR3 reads CASSHRGRGETRYF. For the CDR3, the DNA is TGTGCCAGCAGCCACAGGGGGAGGGGGGAGACCCGGTACTTC.

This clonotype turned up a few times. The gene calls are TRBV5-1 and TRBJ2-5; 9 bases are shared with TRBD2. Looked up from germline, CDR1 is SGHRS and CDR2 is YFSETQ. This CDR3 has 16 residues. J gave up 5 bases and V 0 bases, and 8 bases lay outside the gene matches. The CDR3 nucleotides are TGCGCCAGCAGCTTGGCCAGCGGGAGGACGGGGGAGACCCAGTACTTC. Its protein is CASSLASGRTGETQYF.

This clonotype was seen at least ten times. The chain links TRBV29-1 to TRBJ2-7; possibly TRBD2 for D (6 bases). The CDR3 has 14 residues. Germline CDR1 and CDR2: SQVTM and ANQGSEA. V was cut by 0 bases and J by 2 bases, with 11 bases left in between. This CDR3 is CSVEDLAFPYEQYF. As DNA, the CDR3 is TGCAGCGTTGAAGATCTAGCGTTCCCCTACGAGCAGTACTTC.

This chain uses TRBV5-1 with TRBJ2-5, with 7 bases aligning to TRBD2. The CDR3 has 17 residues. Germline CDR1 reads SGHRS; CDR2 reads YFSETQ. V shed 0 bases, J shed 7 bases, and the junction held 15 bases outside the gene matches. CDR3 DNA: TGCGCCAGCAGCTTGGAATTGGGGGGAGGGCCTTGGCGGACCCAGTACTTC. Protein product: CASSLELGGGPWRTQYF. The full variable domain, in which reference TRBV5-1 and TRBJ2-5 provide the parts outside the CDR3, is KAGVTQTPRYLIKTRGQQVTLSCSPISGHRSVSWYQQTPGQGLQFLFEYFSETQRNKGNFPGRFSGRQFSNSRSEMNVSTLELGDSALYLCASSLELGGGPWRTQYFGPGTRLLVL.

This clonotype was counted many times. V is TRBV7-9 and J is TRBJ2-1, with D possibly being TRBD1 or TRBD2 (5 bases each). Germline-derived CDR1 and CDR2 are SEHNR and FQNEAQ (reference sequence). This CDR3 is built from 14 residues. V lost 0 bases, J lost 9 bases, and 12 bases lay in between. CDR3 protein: CASSLAGAEGEQFF. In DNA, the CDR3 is TGTGCCAGCAGCTTAGCAGGGGCCGAGGGTGAGCAGTTCTTC.

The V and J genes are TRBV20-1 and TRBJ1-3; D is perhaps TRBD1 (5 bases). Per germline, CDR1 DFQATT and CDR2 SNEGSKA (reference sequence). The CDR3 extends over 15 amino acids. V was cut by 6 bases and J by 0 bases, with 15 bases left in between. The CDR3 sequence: CSAQQDYLSGNTIYF. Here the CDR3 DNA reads TGCAGTGCGCAACAGGATTACCTCTCTGGAAACACCATATATTTT.

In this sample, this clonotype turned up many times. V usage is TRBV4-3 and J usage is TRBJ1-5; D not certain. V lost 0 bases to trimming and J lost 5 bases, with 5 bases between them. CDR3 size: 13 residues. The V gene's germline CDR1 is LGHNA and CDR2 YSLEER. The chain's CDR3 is CASSQDLDQPQHF. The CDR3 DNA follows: TGCGCCAGCAGCCAAGATCTAGATCAGCCCCAGCATTTT.

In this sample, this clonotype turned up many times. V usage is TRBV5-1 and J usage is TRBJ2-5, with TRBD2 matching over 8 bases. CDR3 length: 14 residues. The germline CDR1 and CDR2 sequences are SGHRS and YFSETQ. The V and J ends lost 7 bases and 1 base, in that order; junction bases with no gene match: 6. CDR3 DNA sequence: TGCGCCAGCGGACCCGGGGGGGCCCAAGAGACCCAGTACTTC. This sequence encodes CASGPGGAQETQYF.